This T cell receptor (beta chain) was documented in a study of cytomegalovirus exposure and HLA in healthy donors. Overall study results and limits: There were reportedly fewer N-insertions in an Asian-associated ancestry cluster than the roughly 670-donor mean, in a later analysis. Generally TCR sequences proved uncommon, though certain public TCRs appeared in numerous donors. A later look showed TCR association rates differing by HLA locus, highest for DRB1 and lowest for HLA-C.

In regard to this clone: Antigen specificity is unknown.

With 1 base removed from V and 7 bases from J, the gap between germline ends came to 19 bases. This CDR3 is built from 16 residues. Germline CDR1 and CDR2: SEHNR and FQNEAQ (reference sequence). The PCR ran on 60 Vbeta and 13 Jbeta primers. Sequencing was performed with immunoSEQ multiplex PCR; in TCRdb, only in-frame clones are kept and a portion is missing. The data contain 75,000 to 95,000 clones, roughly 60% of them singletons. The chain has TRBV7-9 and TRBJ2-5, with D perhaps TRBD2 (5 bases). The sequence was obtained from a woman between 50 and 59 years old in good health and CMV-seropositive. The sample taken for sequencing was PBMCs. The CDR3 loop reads CASSLEASRRGVTQYF. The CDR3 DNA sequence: TGTGCCAGCAGCTTAGAGGCTAGCCGTCGGGGTGTGACCCAGTACTTC. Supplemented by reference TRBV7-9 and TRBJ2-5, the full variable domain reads DTGVSQNPRHKITKRGQNVTFRCDPISEHNRLYWYRQTLGQGPEFLTYFQNEAQLEKSRLLSDRFSAERPKGSFSTLEIQRTEQGDSAMYLCASSLEASRRGVTQYFGPGTRLLVL.